Following are 5 T cell receptor beta chains from one sample sequenced in a study of blood T cells in healthy people across ages. The authors ran a second PCR of about 7 to 12 cycles using a sample-barcoded 5' primer and a J-beta primer mix. TCRdb re-called the 5' RACE reads with MiXCR, one entry per CDR3 protein. The table includes roughly 900,000 distinct CDR3 sequences, roughly 50% detected once. The specimen was blood. The source of these receptors is a man aged 30 to 45 in good health.

The J gene is TRBJ2-3, the V gene TRBV24-1, with TRBD2 matching over 7 bases. CDR1 is KGHDR, CDR2 SFDVKD, per germline. V lost 5 bases and J lost 4; bases outside the gene matches: 8. The CDR3 is 15 amino acids. DNA of the CDR3: TGTGCCACCAGTGCTGGACTAGAACAATCAGATACGCAGTATTTT. Its translation is CATSAGLEQSDTQYF.

The J gene is TRBJ2-1, the V gene TRBV15, with 10 nucleotides matching TRBD2. Per the germline V gene, CDR1 is LNHNV and CDR2 is YYDKDF (reference sequence). V was pared by 3 bases and J by 6 bases, with 11 bases of the junction left unmatched. This CDR3 has 17 amino acids. CDR3 DNA: TGTGCCACCAGCAGCCAAACCAGCGGGGGGGGCAGCAATGAGCAGTTCTTC. It specifies CATSSQTSGGGSNEQFF. Together with reference TRBV15 and TRBJ2-1, the CDR3 gives the full variable domain: DAMVIQNPRYQVTQFGKPVTLSCSQTLNHNVMYWYQQKSSQAPKLLFHYYDKDFNNEADTPDNFQSRRPNTSFCFLDIRSPGLGDTAMYLCATSSQTSGGGSNEQFFGPGTRLTVL.

This clonotype has just a few counts. This chain joins TRBV11-3 and TRBJ2-7; D is unclear. With 2 bases removed from V and 0 bases from J, the gap between germline ends came to 11 bases. The CDR3 spans 15 residues. Germline assignment: CDR1 SGHNT and CDR2 YENEEA. For the CDR3, the DNA is TGTGCCAGCAGCTTAACGGATCGGTCCTCCTACGAGCAGTACTTC. Translated, it gives CASSLTDRSSYEQYF.

V gene TRBV12-3 or TRBV12-4 combines with J gene TRBJ2-4; the match to TRBD1 covers 7 bases. J was trimmed by 4 bases and V by 3 bases; bases with no gene match: 6. The CDR3 loop spans 15 amino acids. CDR3 bases: TGTGCCAGCAGTTTTCGTGGACAGGCTAAAAACATTCAGTACTTC. This codes for CASSFRGQAKNIQYF.

V gene TRBV30 combines with J gene TRBJ1-2; no clear D gene. This CDR3 has 12 residues. Trimming left V 0 bases short and J 8 bases short, with 10 bases between. Germline CDR1 reads GTSNPN; CDR2 reads SVGIG (reference sequence). The CDR3 DNA follows: TGTGCCTGGAGTGTAACCCGGCGGGGCTACACCTTC. It yields the protein CAWSVTRRGYTF. Supplemented by reference TRBV30 and TRBJ1-2, the full variable domain reads SQTIHQWPATLVQPVGSPLSLECTVEGTSNPNLYWYRQAAGRGLQLLFYSVGIGQISSEVPQNLSASRPQDRQFILSSKKLLLSDSGFYLCAWSVTRRGYTFGSGTRLTVV.